This TCR beta chain was captured in a study of T cells in Graves' hyperthyroidism and ophthalmopathy. As for the study in general: Peripheral blood was obtained at initial diagnosis, preceding any treatment. Findings and caveats of the study: By a 13 V-J model, ophthalmopathy was set apart from stable hyperthyroidism. Model predictions of ophthalmopathy came a median around 6.5 months before onset.

The study left out patients who had uncontrolled infection, other autoimmune disease, pregnancy or lactation. This clonotype was observed at least ten times. The antigen is undetermined. V was clipped by 3 bases and J by 4 bases; unmatched bases: 1. The CDR3 loop spans 14 amino acids. CDR1 and CDR2 from the germline V gene are LNHDA and SQIVND (reference sequence). It was RNA transcripts that yielded the amplified TCR beta CDR3 regions. Primed by the HTBI set, a first-round RT-PCR was run on the TCR CDR3. MiXCR was run by TCRdb on the multiplex PCR reads, yielding one entry per CDR3 protein. The sample comprises roughly 720,000 distinct CDR3 sequences, roughly a sixth of which are singletons, and around a sixth rests with the top ten.

Sequences were obtained from blood. This clonotype was obtained from a man aged 45-65 years with Graves' hyperthyroidism. The chain joins TRBV19 to TRBJ2-5, with 11 bases fitting TRBD1. As DNA, the CDR3 is TGTGCCAGTAGTATCGGGACAGGGGGAGAGACCCAGTACTTC. Translating it yields CASSIGTGGETQYF.